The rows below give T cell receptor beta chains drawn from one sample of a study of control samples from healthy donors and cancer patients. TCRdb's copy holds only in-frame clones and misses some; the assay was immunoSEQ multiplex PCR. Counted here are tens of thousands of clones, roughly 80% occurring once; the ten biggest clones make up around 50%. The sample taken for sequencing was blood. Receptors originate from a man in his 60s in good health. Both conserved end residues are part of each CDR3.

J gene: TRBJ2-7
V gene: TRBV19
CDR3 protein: CASSMAGTGGYEQYF

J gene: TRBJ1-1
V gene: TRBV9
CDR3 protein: CASSPRADRVYSLTEAFF

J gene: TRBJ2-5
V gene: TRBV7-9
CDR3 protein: CASSLAVSGGSKETQYF

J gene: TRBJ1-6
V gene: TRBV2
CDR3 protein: CASREDRNYSPLHF

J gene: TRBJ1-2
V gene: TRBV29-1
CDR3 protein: CSVEGGFADNYGYTF

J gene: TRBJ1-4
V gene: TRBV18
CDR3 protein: CASSPQGAVEKLFF

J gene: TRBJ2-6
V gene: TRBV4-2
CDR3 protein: CASSQDSSGANVLTF

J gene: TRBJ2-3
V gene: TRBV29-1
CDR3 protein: CSVSVSSRDTQYF

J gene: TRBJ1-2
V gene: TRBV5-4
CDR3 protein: CASSPRGQTYGYTF

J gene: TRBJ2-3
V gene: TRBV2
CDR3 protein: CASKRGEGTDTQYF

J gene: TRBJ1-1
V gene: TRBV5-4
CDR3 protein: CASSPRRAGMNTEAFF

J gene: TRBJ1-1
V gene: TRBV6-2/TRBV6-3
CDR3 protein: CASSSDRGTEAFF

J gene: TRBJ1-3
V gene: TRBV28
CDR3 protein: CASSFSPLRSGNTIYF

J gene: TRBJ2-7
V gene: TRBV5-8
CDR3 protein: CASSSYGTPYEQYF

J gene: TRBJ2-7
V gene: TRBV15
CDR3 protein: CATSSRDSSYEQYF

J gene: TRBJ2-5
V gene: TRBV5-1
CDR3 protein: CASSLVRGNGKTQYF

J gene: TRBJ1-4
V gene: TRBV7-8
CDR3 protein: CASSGPPDRGRLLEKLFF

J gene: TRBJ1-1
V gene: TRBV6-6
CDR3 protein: CASSYLGGGRSEAFF

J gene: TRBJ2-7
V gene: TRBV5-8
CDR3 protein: CASSLHGQASYEQYF

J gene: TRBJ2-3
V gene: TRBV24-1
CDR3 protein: CATSLGPDTQYF

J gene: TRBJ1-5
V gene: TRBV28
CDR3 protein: CASRPMTGGAGNQPQHF

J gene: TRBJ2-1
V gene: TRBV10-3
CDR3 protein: CAIRKTGGAYNEQFF

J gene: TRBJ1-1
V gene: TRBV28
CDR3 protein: CASTVRDTEAFF

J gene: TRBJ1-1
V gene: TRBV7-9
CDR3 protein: CASSLDYPEEDTEAFF

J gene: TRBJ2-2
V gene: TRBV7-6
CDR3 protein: CASSLEGIGTGELFF

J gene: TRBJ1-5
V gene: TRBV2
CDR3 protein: CASGGQGARQPQHF

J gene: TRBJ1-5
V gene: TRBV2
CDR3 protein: CASSGNRGRRNQPQHF

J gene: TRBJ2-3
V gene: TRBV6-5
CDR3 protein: CASIHTDTQYF

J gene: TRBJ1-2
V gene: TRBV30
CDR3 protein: CALTRDRALVGGYTF

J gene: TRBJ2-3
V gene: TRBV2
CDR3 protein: CARRGGLAGTDTQYF

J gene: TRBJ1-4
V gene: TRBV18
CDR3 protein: CASSPQGGEKLFF

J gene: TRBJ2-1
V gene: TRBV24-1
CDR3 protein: CATSDRRQGGWEQFF

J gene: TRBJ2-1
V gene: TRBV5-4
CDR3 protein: CASSQGANEQFF

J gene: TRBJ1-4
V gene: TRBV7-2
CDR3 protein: CASSLEPGQGANEKLFF

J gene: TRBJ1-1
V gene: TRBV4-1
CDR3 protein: CASSQDPSFLNTEAFF

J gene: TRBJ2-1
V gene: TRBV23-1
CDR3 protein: CASSQSIGASGNSSYNEQFF

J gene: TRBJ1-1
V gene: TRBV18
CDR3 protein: CASSPQLGLDTEAFF

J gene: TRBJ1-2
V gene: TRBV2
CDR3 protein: CASSGTTGGNYGYTF

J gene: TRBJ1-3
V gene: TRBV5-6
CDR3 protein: CASSWGFSGNTIYF

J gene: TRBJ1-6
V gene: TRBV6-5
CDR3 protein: CASRTGQGFNSPLHF

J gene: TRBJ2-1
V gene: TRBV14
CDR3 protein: CASSRGLWEFF

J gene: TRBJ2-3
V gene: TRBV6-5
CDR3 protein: CASKRQGGDTQYF

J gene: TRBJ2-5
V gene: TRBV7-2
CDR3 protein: CASSPPGRPETQYF

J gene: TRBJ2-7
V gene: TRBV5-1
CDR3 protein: CASSIGTSGSYEQYF

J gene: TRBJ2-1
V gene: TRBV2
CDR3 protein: CASSHNQGLALQFF